This T cell receptor (beta chain) was retrieved from a study of blood T cell repertoires in COVID-19. This clone was seen a single time. CDR3 length: 15 amino acids. Losses at the gene ends were 2 bases for V and 5 bases for J; bases not matched to a gene: 6. From germline, CDR1 is LGHNA and CDR2 YNFKEQ. Generated by immunoSEQ multiplex PCR, the TCRdb table keeps only in-frame clones and is missing some. There are over 250,000 clones in the sample; about four fifths occur only once, and roughly 10% lies in the top ten. Specimen: peripheral blood. The receptor was isolated from a woman aged 50 to 60 who had recovered from COVID-19. The chain is built from TRBV4-2 and TRBJ2-7; 10 bases align to TRBD1. This chain's CDR3 is CASSQPGQGSDEQYF. In nucleotides, the CDR3 is TGTGCCAGCAGCCAACCGGGACAGGGGAGCGACGAGCAGTACTTC.